This record covers a single TCR beta chain. The antigen it binds to is not known. It has no much larger one-base neighbor in the sample; base qualities were not kept. In the prospective study, participants were roughly 18 to 100 years old, resided in approximately 22 geographic areas of the United States, and were enrolled through a virtual design. In the prospective study, cohorts were assigned on the basis of participant-reported clinical history obtained from a screening survey and a study questionnaire. For ImmuneRACE Cohort 3, a participant was defined as recovered based on two consecutive negative NP/OP PCR tests, clearance by a healthcare professional, or resolution of symptoms. Mobile phlebotomists in the prospective study collected whole blood, serum and a nasopharyngeal or oropharyngeal swab from every participant. Over an approximately 2-month period, participants in the prospective study had the option of providing additional blood draws and questionnaires. Prospective study blood samples were shipped either frozen or at room temperature before DNA extraction.

The immunoSEQ Assay, a bias-controlled multiplex PCR, was used to amplify TCRbeta CDR3 regions from genomic DNA. The source study handled its data this way. Nucleated cell counts per sample were estimated from amplification of reference gene primers within the assay. To quantify the absolute abundance of each unique TCRbeta CDR3 rearrangement, sequence reads were collapsed and filtered. For each sample, productive Simpson clonality was calculated by taking the square root of Simpson's diversity index across productive rearrangements. Here the immuneACCESS table is served through TCRdb, limited to in-frame sequences with V and J called. Missing clones are a known gap in these copies; in checked studies unresolved V genes cover under half, and the rest lacks a known reason. The V and J calls and clone size were taken over from that table, and D and trimming were inferred from the DNA. This sample gives hundreds of thousands of clones in total; around 87% of them show up just once. The leading ten clones occupy about 1.1% of the sample.

The CDR3, from cysteine to phenylalanine, totals 15 residues. Only CDR3 DNA is held: 45 bases, read in frame from base 1. V and J are truncated by 4 bases and 0 bases respectively, leaving an intervening sequence of 13 bases. CDR1 and CDR2 were assigned from the germline V gene (reference sequence) as LGHDT and YNNKEL. The sample belongs to a study of blood T cell repertoires in COVID-19 (dated by TCRdb to the early 2020s). Background for the entire study: Collaborator samples came from the United States, Italy and Spain and covered acute and convalescent phases of COVID-19. Subjects who had been exposed to COVID-19, were actively infected with it, or had recovered from it provided the deeply sampled blood TCRbeta repertoires that made up the dataset. Where HLA class I and class II types were available, the types were taken from metadata supplied by the sample provider, not from assay-based typing. The material from the prospective study consisted of cDNA or gDNA derived from T cells, B-cell-depleted T cells, or PBMCs. The repertoires were released in a freely available public database intended as a resource for research on the immune response to SARS-CoV-2. The samples were drawn from two sources: the first 160 participants of the ongoing ImmuneRACE study, and 1,000 to 1,500 subjects contributed by 6 global collaborators. Sample metadata almost always included a de-identified subject ID, COVID-19 status, age in years and sex.

What the work shows at the level of the full study, not this receptor alone: Clinical and demographic metadata were provided uncurated, with the amount varying by source and participant.

The sequencing input was PBMCs or T cells enriched from blood (not recorded which). This sequence originates from a man between 25 and 39 years old who had recovered from COVID-19. The chain employs TRBV3-1 (or the pseudogene TRBV3-2) and TRBJ2-7, with TRBD2 tentatively as D gene (5 bases match). The CDR3 protein: CASSLRGPPSYEQYF. The DNA is TGTGCCAGCAGCCTCCGAGGGCCGCCCTCCTACGAGCAGTACTTC.